This entry lists 13 T cell receptor beta chains sequenced from one sample in a study of blood T cell repertoires in COVID-19. The repertoire was sequenced with immunoSEQ multiplex PCR; TCRdb's copy has only in-frame clones and lacks some. The sample contains 55,000 to 80,000 clones, approximately 85% of which appear only once. Sequencing used peripheral blood. These receptor sequences come from a human donor in a cohort sampled during active COVID-19.

The V gene is TRBV28, the J gene TRBJ1-1; weak D call: TRBD1 (5 bases). Germline V CDR1 and CDR2: MDHEN, SYDVKM. V was cut by 6 bases and J by 3 bases, with 17 bases left in between. The CDR3 spans 15 residues. DNA of the CDR3: TGTGCCAGCAGCACCCCGCAGGCGGGGGACACTGAAGCTTTCTTT. Protein product: CASSTPQAGDTEAFF.

In this sample, this clone turned up a few times. The chain employs TRBV19 and TRBJ2-1; TRBD1 might be the D (6 bases). CDR1 is LNHDA and CDR2 is SQIVND in the germline V gene (reference sequence). V lost 7 bases, J lost 2 bases, and 15 bases lay in between. The CDR3 runs 15 residues. The DNA of the CDR3 is TGTGCCAGTAATCACGGACAGAACCCCTACAATGAGCAGTTCTTC. Its translation: CASNHGQNPYNEQFF.

The rearrangement joins TRBV10-2 to TRBJ2-5, with 7 bases that match TRBD1. V gave up 3 bases and J gave up 4 bases; unmatched junction bases: 8. Germline loops: CDR1 WSHSY, CDR2 SAAADI. CDR3 length equals 15 residues. This chain's CDR3 is CASSDPRDSGETQYF. The CDR3 DNA reads as TGCGCCAGCAGTGATCCCCGGGACAGTGGAGAGACCCAGTACTTC.

This clone is labeled medium-sized. The rearrangement links TRBV3-1 (or the pseudogene TRBV3-2) to TRBJ2-2; D is unresolved. Trimming shortened V by 0 bases and J by 7 bases, and 6 bases separated the two germline ends. CDR3 length: 13 amino acids. CDR1 is LGHDT and CDR2 is YNNKEL in the germline V gene (reference sequence). CDR3 sequence reads: CASSQDRFGELFF. The CDR3 DNA reads as TGTGCCAGCAGCCAAGATCGGTTCGGGGAGCTGTTTTTT.

The chain links TRBV15 to TRBJ2-1; unclear D gene. V gave up 6 bases and J gave up 4 bases, with 16 bases separating them. The CDR3 length is 15 residues. Germline CDR1 is LNHNV and CDR2 is YYDKDF (reference sequence). The CDR3 nucleotides are TGTGCCACCAGTCGAGAGAGCGCTACTTACAATGAGCAGTTCTTC. Protein: CATSRESATYNEQFF.

The rearrangement links TRBV5-1 to TRBJ2-5; 13 nucleotides align to TRBD2. The CDR3 sequence is 17 residues long. Germline V lookup: CDR1 SGHRS, CDR2 YFSETQ. With V trimmed by 4 bases and J by 4 bases, 10 bases remained unmatched. The CDR3 DNA reads TGCGCCAGCAGCCTCACTAGCGGGGGGGCCGTCGGAGAGACCCAGTACTTC. It translates to CASSLTSGGAVGETQYF.

V is TRBV6-5 and J is TRBJ2-7, with 9 bases fitting TRBD1. The germline V gene encodes CDR1 MNHEY and CDR2 SVGAGI. This CDR3 comprises 15 residues. V was pared by 0 bases and J by 2 bases, with 2 bases of the junction left unmatched. The chain's CDR3 is CASSYSDRGAYEQYF. The CDR3 nucleotides read TGTGCCAGCAGTTACTCAGACAGGGGGGCCTACGAGCAGTACTTC.

This clone has a single count. The chain employs TRBV29-1 and TRBJ2-3, with 8 bases fitting TRBD1. CDR3 size: 13 residues. V shed 8 bases and J 2 bases; nucleotides not matched to a gene: 6. Per germline, CDR1 SQVTM and CDR2 ANQGSEA. In DNA, the CDR3 is TGCAGCAATGACAGGGGAGACACAGATACGCAGTATTTT. It yields the protein CSNDRGDTDTQYF.

The J gene is TRBJ1-2, the V gene TRBV6-5; 11 nucleotides align to TRBD1. Germline CDR1 and CDR2: MNHEY and SVGAGI. The CDR3 contains 15 residues. The V gene end was trimmed by 2 bases and the J gene end by 6 bases; junction bases not matched to a gene: 5. CDR3 DNA: TGTGCCAGCAGTTACCGCAGGACAGGGGGCGATGGCTACACCTTC. Protein product: CASSYRRTGGDGYTF.

The V call is TRBV6-2 or TRBV6-3, the J call TRBJ2-1, with D tentatively TRBD2 (5 bases). Germline V CDR1 and CDR2: MNHEY, SVGEGT. This CDR3 is 15 amino acids long. V was cut by 3 bases and J by 5 bases, with 14 bases left in between. The CDR3 sequence is CASSYGSPWDNEQFF. The CDR3 nucleotides read TGTGCCAGCAGTTATGGGAGTCCTTGGGACAATGAGCAGTTCTTC.

V usage is TRBV24-1 and J usage is TRBJ2-3, with 10 nucleotides matching TRBD2. Germline-derived CDR1 and CDR2 are KGHDR and SFDVKD. Trimming cost V 4 bases and J 4 bases; bases outside gene matches: 7. CDR3 length: 16 amino acids. The CDR3 sequence: CATSDRSGGPADTQYF. The DNA for the CDR3 is TGTGCCACCAGTGACCGTAGCGGGGGGCCCGCAGATACGCAGTATTTT.

The J gene is TRBJ1-5, the V gene TRBV23-1; tentative D call: TRBD1 (6 bases). TRBV23-1 is an ORF for which the function is uncertain. V lost 8 bases and J lost 2, with 13 bases in between. The CDR3 is 14 amino acids. The CDR3 DNA sequence: TGCGCCAGCCTCCGGGACAAGTGCAATCAGCCCCAGCATTTT. Encoded protein: CASLRDKCNQPQHF.

The chain is built from TRBV4-2 and TRBJ2-5; the match to TRBD2 covers 9 bases. Germline CDR1 reads LGHNA; CDR2 reads YNFKEQ. Trimming at V came to 0 bases and at J to 4 bases, leaving 6 bases not matched to a gene. This CDR3 has 16 residues. The CDR3 DNA sequence: TGTGCCAGCAGCCAAGAGGGCGGGGGGGCAAGAGAGACCCAGTACTTC. This translates into CASSQEGGGARETQYF.